These 18 T cell receptor beta chains originate from one sample sequenced in a study of tumor-infiltrating lymphocytes in localized non-small cell lung cancer. The data were produced by immunoSEQ multiplex PCR, yet TCRdb's version contains in-frame clones alone and is incomplete. The sample has about 21,000 clones, approximately 80% seen once; the top ten hold approximately 3.6%. Sequencing input: lung tumor tissue. These receptor sequences come from a human donor with non-small cell lung cancer.

The chain employs TRBV7-2 and TRBJ1-2; TRBD1 agrees at 7 bases. With 4 bases clipped from V and 4 bases from J, the junction kept 12 bases outside the gene matches. The V gene's germline CDR1 is SGHTA and CDR2 FQGNSA. The CDR3 length is 16 residues. CDR3 DNA: TGTGCCAGCAGCTACCTCGAGGGAGGGGGCGGCTATGGCTACACCTTC. Its protein product is CASSYLEGGGGYGYTF.

This clone was counted once. The chain has TRBV19 and TRBJ1-5; D remains unclear. The CDR3 is 17 residues long. Between the trimmed V and J ends, which lost 6 bases and 0 bases, there was a span of 18 bases. Germline CDR1 LNHDA, CDR2 SQIVND (reference sequence). The DNA of the CDR3 is TGTGCCAGTAGCTCAAGGTGGAACGAGCTTAGCAATCAGCCCCAGCATTTT. Translated: CASSSRWNELSNQPQHF. Full variable domain (rest looked up from reference TRBV19 and TRBJ1-5): DGGITQSPKYLFRKEGQNVTLSCEQNLNHDAMYWYRQDPGQGLRLIYYSQIVNDFQKGDIAEGYSVSREKKESFPLTVTSAQKNPTAFYLCASSSRWNELSNQPQHFGDGTRLSIL.

This clone was seen once. The chain joins TRBV7-8 to TRBJ2-5, with a weak D call TRBD1 (5 bases). The CDR3 consists of 13 residues. V lost 5 bases and J lost 5, with 12 bases in between. Germline-derived CDR1 and CDR2 are SGHVS and FQNEAQ. CDR3 protein: CASSAGPKETQYF. The CDR3, as DNA: TGTGCCAGCAGCGCAGGGCCCAAGGAGACCCAGTACTTC.

The rearrangement links TRBV5-1 to TRBJ2-5, with D perhaps matching TRBD2 (5 bases). V was shortened by 4 bases and J by 2 bases, with 12 bases between the two germline ends. Germline loops: CDR1 SGHRS, CDR2 YFSETQ. The CDR3 sequence is 14 residues long. The CDR3 DNA follows: TGCGCCAGCAGCGCGCAAACGGGGCAAGAGACCCAGTACTTC. Protein: CASSAQTGQETQYF. Looking up the rest from reference TRBV5-1 and TRBJ2-5 gives the full variable domain: KAGVTQTPRYLIKTRGQQVTLSCSPISGHRSVSWYQQTPGQGLQFLFEYFSETQRNKGNFPGRFSGRQFSNSRSEMNVSTLELGDSALYLCASSAQTGQETQYFGPGTRLLVL.

The rearrangement uses TRBV2 and TRBJ2-7; possibly TRBD1 for D (6 bases). CDR3 length equals 14 residues. Germline assignment: CDR1 SNHLY and CDR2 FYNNEI. V was trimmed by 3 bases and J by 1 base, leaving 10 bases between them. The CDR3 reads CASSENRVSYEQYF. The CDR3 nucleotides read TGTGCCAGCAGTGAGAACAGGGTTTCCTACGAGCAGTACTTC.

The chain links TRBV10-3 to TRBJ2-7, with TRBD2 identical over 10 bases. The germline V gene encodes CDR1 ENHRY and CDR2 SYGVKD. The V segment lost 0 bases and the J segment 7 bases; nucleotides outside the gene matches: 6. The CDR3 runs 15 residues. The CDR3 DNA sequence: TGTGCCATCAGTGAGTCAGCTAGCGGGAGCGATGAGCAGTACTTC. Its protein product is CAISESASGSDEQYF.

The chain uses TRBV4-1 and TRBJ2-3, with TRBD1 matching over 10 bases. The CDR3 totals 14 residues. V was clipped by 0 bases and J by 11 bases; unmatched bases: 5. Per germline, CDR1 MGHRA and CDR2 YSYEKL. The CDR3 nucleotides are TGCGCCAGCAGCCAAGACGGCCGGGACAGGGGGCAGTATTTT. This translates into CASSQDGRDRGQYF.

This clone showed up just a few times. The rearrangement links TRBV4-2 to TRBJ2-1, with TRBD2 identical over 9 bases. Germline V gene sequence: CDR1 LGHNA, CDR2 YNFKEQ. The CDR3 spans 15 residues. With 0 bases clipped from V and 9 bases from J, the junction kept 6 bases outside the gene matches. CDR3 residues: CASSQEVAGVSEQFF. CDR3 sequence (DNA): TGTGCCAGCAGCCAAGAGGTAGCGGGAGTCAGTGAGCAGTTCTTC.

V is TRBV19 and J is TRBJ2-7, with TRBD1 matching over 8 bases. The CDR3 length is 16 residues. Germline trimming cut 1 base from V and 7 bases from J; bases unmatched to any gene: 12. CDR1 and CDR2 (germline): LNHDA, SQIVND (reference sequence). CDR3 DNA sequence: TGTGCCAGTAGTATAGGTCGTCCAGGGGGCGCGGGGGAGCAGTACTTC. This translates into CASSIGRPGGAGEQYF.

The chain recombines TRBV27 with TRBJ2-7; tentative D call: TRBD2 (5 bases). Trimming left V 5 bases short and J 4 bases short, with 12 bases between. The CDR3 has 13 amino acids. The germline V gene encodes CDR1 MNHEY and CDR2 SMNVEV (reference sequence). The CDR3 sequence: CASSRTRTYEQYF. The CDR3 coding sequence is TGTGCCAGCAGTAGAACTCGGACTTACGAGCAGTACTTC.

V is TRBV4-3 and J is TRBJ2-1; D gene uncertain. The germline V and J ends were trimmed by 10 bases and 0 bases, with 16 bases remaining between them. Germline V CDR1 and CDR2: LGHNA, YSLEER. This CDR3 has 15 amino acids. The CDR3 bases are TGCGCCACCGCTTTAACTGATAACTCCTACAATGAGCAGTTCTTC. The encoded protein is CATALTDNSYNEQFF.

The chain joins TRBV6-1 to TRBJ1-5; no clear D gene. Germline V gene data show CDR1 as MNHNS and CDR2 as SASEGT. Trimming removed 1 base at V and 2 bases at J, with 9 bases between. This CDR3 region has 15 residues. CDR3 sequence: CASSEGAVGNQPQHF. The DNA for the CDR3 is TGTGCCAGCAGTGAAGGGGCAGTAGGCAATCAGCCCCAGCATTTT.

V and J are TRBV6-6 and TRBJ2-5; D tentatively reads TRBD1 or TRBD2 (6 bases each). The CDR3 totals 14 residues. CDR1 and CDR2 from the germline V gene are MNHNY and SVGAGI (reference sequence). V was trimmed by 5 bases and J by 7 bases, leaving 17 bases between them. The CDR3 here is CASSGDRTIRTQYF. CDR3 DNA: TGTGCCAGCAGTGGAGACAGGACTATCAGGACCCAGTACTTC.

This chain uses TRBV11-2 with TRBJ1-1; D may be TRBD1 (5 bases). Germline values: CDR1 SGHAT, CDR2 FQNNGV. The CDR3 length is 13 residues. Trimming took off 0 bases at V and 10 bases at J, with 12 bases between the two ends. The CDR3 bases are TGTGCCAGCAGCTTAGATACGGCCGGGGGAGCTTTCTTT. Translation gives CASSLDTAGGAFF.

This rearrangement joins TRBV4-1 to TRBJ2-4, with 9 bases lining up with TRBD2. This CDR3 has 21 residues. The germline V gene has CDR1 MGHRA and CDR2 YSYEKL. The V gene end was trimmed by 4 bases and the J gene end by 0 bases; junction bases not matched to a gene: 19. CDR3 in amino acids: CASSPLPVLAGTALAKNIQYF. In DNA, the CDR3 is TGCGCCAGCAGCCCCTTACCTGTCCTAGCGGGAACAGCTCTAGCCAAAAACATTCAGTACTTC.

The V and J genes are TRBV18 and TRBJ2-7; D is ambiguous. The CDR3 is 12 amino acids. CDR1 is KGHSH, CDR2 LQKENI, per germline. Trimming took off 5 bases at V and 7 bases at J, with 12 bases between the two ends. CDR3 nucleotides: TGTGCCAGCTCAGGACCGAACTGGGAGCAGTACTTC. Protein sequence: CASSGPNWEQYF. Using reference TRBV18 and TRBJ2-7 for the parts outside the CDR3, the full variable domain is NAGVMQNPRHLVRRRGQEARLRCSPMKGHSHVYWYRQLPEEGLKFMVYLQKENIIDESGMPKERFSAEFPKEGPSILRIQQVVRGDSAAYFCASSGPNWEQYFGPGTRLTVT.

This chain uses TRBV11-2 with TRBJ1-1; 9 positions agree with TRBD1. The CDR3 is made up of 15 amino acids. Germline assignment: CDR1 SGHAT and CDR2 FQNNGV. V dropped 0 bases and J dropped 1; count of bases not matched to a gene: 0. The CDR3 reads CASSLEGQGNTEAFF. Here the CDR3 DNA reads TGTGCCAGCAGCTTAGAGGGACAGGGGAACACTGAAGCTTTCTTT.

The rearrangement links TRBV9 to TRBJ1-4; 9 bases agree with TRBD1. The V and J ends lost 3 bases and 7 bases, in that order; junction bases with no gene match: 7. CDR1 is SGDLS and CDR2 is YYNGEE in the germline V gene. The CDR3 is 15 amino acids. Here the CDR3 reads CASSAGQGFGEKLFF. DNA of the CDR3: TGTGCCAGCAGCGCCGGACAGGGGTTCGGTGAAAAACTGTTTTTT.